The sequence of this TCR beta chain was determined in a study of Graves' ophthalmopathy and Graves' hyperthyroidism. Exclusion criteria comprised other autoimmune diseases, uncontrolled infections, pregnancy or lactation in patients. Orbital computed tomography, thyroid ultrasound, TRAb, serum thyroxine and clinical symptoms formed the basis of diagnosis. Germline assignment: CDR1 MNHEY and CDR2 SVGEGT. The CDR3 sequence is 14 residues long. The V end was cut by 6 bases, the J end by 1 base, with 13 bases between. The study amplified TCR beta CDR3 regions using RNA transcripts. Scientists carried out first-round RT-PCR using HTBI primers and then a second-round multiplex PCR. A single record per CDR3 protein comes from TCRdb applying MiXCR to the multiplex PCR reads. The repertoire holds some 200,000 distinct CDR3 sequences, with about 32% as singletons.

The sample consisted of peripheral blood. V and J are TRBV6-2 or TRBV6-3 and TRBJ2-7, with D unresolved. The TCR comes from a man aged 50-60 years with Graves' ophthalmopathy. DNA of the CDR3: TGTGCCAGCAGAGCCGGACGAGTTTCCTACGAGCAGTACTTC. Protein sequence: CASRAGRVSYEQYF.